The 11 T cell receptor beta chains reported below all come from one sample, sequenced in a study of regulatory T cells in long-lasting Graves disease. TCR beta libraries were built with iRepertoire HTBI primers and Arm-PCR of CDR3 regions. In TCRdb, the multiplex PCR reads were re-called with MiXCR into one record per CDR3 protein. The profile shows about 470,000 distinct CDR3 sequences, 20% of them singletons. Indicated time point: persistent/refractory GD, antithyroid drugs over 5 years with positive TRAb. TCR sequences were obtained from RNA taken from PBMCs. Here the sequenced sample was peripheral blood mononuclear cells (PBMCs), taken when the disease was refractory, from a patient treated with antithyroid drugs. The receptors derive from a female donor with Graves disease.

The chain links TRBV4-2 to TRBJ1-1; tentatively, D is TRBD1 (5 bases). The CDR3 is 15 amino acids. Germline values: CDR1 LGHNA, CDR2 YNFKEQ. The germline V and J ends were trimmed by 0 bases and 3 bases, with 11 bases remaining between them. The CDR3 nucleotides read TGTGCCAGCAGCCAAGATCAGGGTCGGTACACTGAAGCTTTCTTT. Its protein is CASSQDQGRYTEAFF.

This clonotype was counted only a few times. The V and J genes are TRBV15 and TRBJ2-7; D perhaps matches TRBD2 (5 bases). Germline V gene lookup returns CDR1 LNHNV and CDR2 YYDKDF (reference sequence). The germline V and J ends were trimmed by 5 bases and 2 bases, with 7 bases remaining between them. CDR3 length: 12 residues. CDR3 sequence reads: CATSEGAYEQYF. DNA of the CDR3: TGTGCCACCAGCGAGGGCGCCTACGAGCAGTACTTC.

The chain combines TRBV5-1 with TRBJ1-5; 8 positions match TRBD1. This CDR3 spans 20 amino acids. V was pared by 4 bases and J by 0 bases, with 18 bases of the junction left unmatched. CDR1 is SGHRS, CDR2 YFSETQ, per germline. The CDR3 sequence is CASSLPEADRVGPSNQPQHF. CDR3 DNA: TGCGCCAGCAGCCTTCCGGAAGCGGACAGGGTTGGCCCTAGCAATCAGCCCCAGCATTTT.

This clonotype has a count of ten or more. The rearrangement links TRBV3-1 to TRBJ2-5, with TRBD2 matching over 13 bases. Trimming removed 5 bases from V and 4 bases from J; junction bases left unmatched: 4. CDR3 length: 15 residues. The germline V gene has CDR1 LGHDT and CDR2 YNNKEL (reference sequence). Here the CDR3 reads CASSTSGRVGETQYF. CDR3 DNA sequence: TGTGCCAGCAGCACTAGCGGGAGGGTTGGAGAGACCCAGTACTTC.

The chain uses TRBV3-1 and TRBJ1-1; D is possibly TRBD1 (5 bases). The CDR3 is 13 amino acids. V lost 5 bases, J lost 4 bases, and 11 bases lay in between. Germline CDR1 is LGHDT and CDR2 is YNNKEL (reference sequence). The CDR3 sequence is CASSSIGATEAFF. The CDR3 coding sequence is TGTGCCAGCAGCTCAATAGGGGCCACTGAAGCTTTCTTT.

The sample holds many counts of this clonotype. The CDR3 spells CSVDPSGTAGYTF. CDR3 nucleotide sequence: TGCAGCGTTGACCCATCCGGAACCGCTGGCTACACCTTC. The chain has TRBV29-1 and TRBJ1-2; D is ambiguous. The CDR3 length is 13 residues. Germline CDR1 and CDR2: SQVTM and ANQGSEA. Trimming removed 3 bases from V and 7 bases from J, with 15 bases in between.

A word on this clonotype: This could be a read error, since a much larger clone is one nucleotide away. This chain links TRBV6-1 with TRBJ2-5, with D possibly TRBD1 on 6 matching bases. CDR3 length equals 13 residues. Trimming shortened V by 11 bases and J by 5 bases, and 18 bases separated the two germline ends. Germline V gene data show CDR1 as MNHNS and CDR2 as SASEGT. CDR3 DNA: TGTGCCTGTCACGACAGGCTCCGCGAGACCCAGTACTTC. Its translation is CACHDRLRETQYF.

This clonotype was seen at least ten times. The chain joins TRBV3-1 to TRBJ2-7; perhaps TRBD1 as D (6 bases). The CDR3 runs 16 residues. Trimming cost V 2 bases and J 3 bases, with 17 bases left between them. CDR1 is LGHDT, CDR2 YNNKEL, per germline (reference sequence). The CDR3 nucleotides read TGTGCCAGCAGCCAATCAACTACAGGGTATGGCTACGAGCAGTACTTC. Protein product: CASSQSTTGYGYEQYF.

The chain recombines TRBV6-1 with TRBJ1-4, with D tentatively TRBD1 (5 bases). This CDR3 has 13 residues. Germline values: CDR1 MNHNS, CDR2 SASEGT. Trimming stripped 6 bases from V and 7 bases from J, with 12 bases between. CDR3: CASRRGIGEKLFF. The CDR3 DNA sequence: TGTGCCAGCAGGAGGGGAATTGGTGAAAAACTGTTTTTT.

This clonotype was observed at least ten times. This rearrangement joins TRBV2 to TRBJ1-6; D is ambiguous. The CDR3 contains 12 residues. Germline-derived CDR1 and CDR2 are SNHLY and FYNNEI. With 7 bases removed from V and 7 bases from J, the gap between germline ends came to 8 bases. Written as DNA, the CDR3 is TGTGCCAGCAACCTGGGGAATTCACCCCTCCACTTT. Translated: CASNLGNSPLHF.

V is TRBV6-1 and J is TRBJ1-2; maybe TRBD1 (5 bases). This CDR3 is built from 14 residues. V was trimmed by 8 bases and J by 4 bases, leaving 17 bases between them. CDR1 is MNHNS, CDR2 SASEGT, per germline. The CDR3 reads CASSEATVFYGYTF. In DNA form, the CDR3 reads TGTGCCAGCTCGGAGGCGACAGTATTCTATGGCTACACCTTC.